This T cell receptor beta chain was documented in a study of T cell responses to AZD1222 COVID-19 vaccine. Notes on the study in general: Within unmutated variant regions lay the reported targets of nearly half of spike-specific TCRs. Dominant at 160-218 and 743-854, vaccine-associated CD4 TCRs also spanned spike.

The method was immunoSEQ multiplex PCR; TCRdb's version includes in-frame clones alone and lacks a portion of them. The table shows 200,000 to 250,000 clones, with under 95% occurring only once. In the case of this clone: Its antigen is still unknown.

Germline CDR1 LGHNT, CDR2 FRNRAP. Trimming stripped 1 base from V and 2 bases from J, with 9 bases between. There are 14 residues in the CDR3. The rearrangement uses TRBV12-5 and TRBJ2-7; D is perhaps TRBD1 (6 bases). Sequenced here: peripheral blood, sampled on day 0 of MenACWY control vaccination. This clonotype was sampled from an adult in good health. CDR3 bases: TGTGCTAGTGGTTTGGGACAGGCGCCCTACGAGCAGTACTTC. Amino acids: CASGLGQAPYEQYF.